This TCR beta chain appears in the sequencing data of a study of blood T cell repertoires in COVID-19. Sequencing was performed with immunoSEQ multiplex PCR; in TCRdb, only in-frame clones are kept and a portion is missing. The repertoire holds around 250,000 clones, 86% seen once, with 2% to 2.5% in the top ten. This CDR3 has 15 amino acids. Between the trimmed V and J ends, which lost 1 base and 2 bases, there was a span of 11 bases. Per the germline V gene, CDR1 is KGHSH and CDR2 is LQKENI. This study enrolled people aged roughly 18 to 89 from roughly 24 US geographic areas. Clinical histories supplied by participants themselves formed the basis of cohort assignment. For recovered donors of Cohort 3, there were two negative PCRs, clearance, or symptom resolution.

This chain connects TRBV18 to TRBJ2-5, with D tentatively TRBD2 (7 bases). This TCR was recovered from a woman between 45 and 60 years old who had recovered from COVID-19. Sequenced: PBMCs or T cells enriched from blood (not recorded which). The CDR3 spells CASSPQGGVQETQYF. DNA of the CDR3: TGTGCCAGCTCACCACAAGGGGGGGTACAAGAGACCCAGTACTTC.